These 18 T cell receptor beta chains were all obtained from the same sample, sequenced in a study of OX40 agonist ivuxolimab in advanced cancers. Method: immunoSEQ multiplex PCR; TCRdb's copy keeps in-frame clones and lacks some. Among some 5,500 clones, approximately 81% were seen once, and the ten largest hold roughly 25%. The material sequenced was CD4+ or CD8+ T cells sorted from blood, taken in a trial of the OX40 agonist ivuxolimab. These receptors came from an adult with an advanced solid tumor such as melanoma, head and neck, liver or kidney cancer.

The rearrangement uses TRBV5-4 and TRBJ2-3, with TRBD2 identical over 8 bases. The germline CDR1 and CDR2 sequences are SGHNT and YYREEE (reference sequence). The CDR3 has 15 residues. With V trimmed by 2 bases and J by 4 bases, 6 bases remained unmatched. CDR3: CASSFKRERADTQYF. The CDR3 DNA follows: TGTGCCAGCAGCTTCAAGCGGGAGAGGGCAGATACGCAGTATTTT.

This rearrangement joins TRBV5-4 to TRBJ2-5; 9 bases match TRBD2. Trimming removed 4 bases from V and 2 bases from J; junction bases left unmatched: 9. Looked up from germline, CDR1 is SGHNT and CDR2 is YYREEE (reference sequence). This CDR3 has 16 amino acids. CDR3 coding DNA: TGTGCCAGCAGCACCCGCCTAGCGGGGTTTCAAGAGACCCAGTACTTC. Translated: CASSTRLAGFQETQYF.

The chain has TRBV10-1 and TRBJ2-1, with 8 bases matching TRBD1. With V trimmed by 2 bases and J by 1 base, 4 bases remained unmatched. CDR3 size: 16 residues. Germline V CDR1 and CDR2: WNHNN, SYGVQD (reference sequence). This CDR3 is CASSEVTGESYNEQFF. DNA of the CDR3: TGCGCCAGCAGTGAGGTGACAGGGGAATCCTACAATGAGCAGTTCTTC.

The chain couples TRBV9 to TRBJ2-3, with D unresolved. Germline V CDR1 and CDR2: SGDLS, YYNGEE. Trimming took off 0 bases at V and 5 bases at J, with 4 bases between the two ends. The CDR3 is made up of 12 amino acids. The CDR3: CASSVALDTQYF. CDR3 in DNA: TGTGCCAGCAGCGTAGCTCTAGATACGCAGTATTTT.

V is TRBV9 and J is TRBJ2-7; D is undetermined. Trimming took 0 bases from V and 2 from J, leaving 12 bases between them. This CDR3 comprises 15 residues. Germline CDR1 SGDLS, CDR2 YYNGEE. CDR3 nucleotides: TGTGCCAGCAGCGTAGACCTAGGGCTTGCCTACGAGCAGTACTTC. It yields the protein CASSVDLGLAYEQYF.

This clone turned up a few times. The chain carries TRBV5-4 and TRBJ2-7; TRBD1 agrees at 10 bases. The trim removed 3 bases at V and 2 bases at J, leaving 11 bases unmatched. Germline V gives CDR1 SGHNT, CDR2 YYREEE (reference sequence). The CDR3 is 17 residues long. CDR3 protein: CASSWKPGTGDPYEQYF. Here the CDR3 DNA reads TGTGCCAGCAGCTGGAAGCCCGGGACAGGGGACCCCTACGAGCAGTACTTC.

The V and J genes are TRBV9 and TRBJ2-1, with 8 nucleotides matching TRBD2. The V and J ends lost 0 bases and 4 bases, in that order; junction bases with no gene match: 3. Germline values: CDR1 SGDLS, CDR2 YYNGEE. The CDR3 is 15 residues long. For the CDR3, the DNA is TGTGCCAGCAGCGTAGAGGAGCGGGAGTACAATGAGCAGTTCTTC. Amino acid sequence: CASSVEEREYNEQFF.

J is TRBJ2-7 and V is TRBV13, with 10 bases that match TRBD2. Germline values: CDR1 PRHDT, CDR2 FYEKMQ (reference sequence). The V segment lost 8 bases and the J segment 4 bases; nucleotides outside the gene matches: 8. The CDR3 covers 14 residues. This CDR3 reads CASAERTSGYEQYF. For the CDR3, the DNA is TGTGCCAGCGCGGAGAGGACTAGCGGATACGAGCAGTACTTC.

CDR3 residues: CASSPTQGANTEAFF. DNA of the CDR3: TGCGCCAGCAGCCCAACCCAGGGAGCGAACACTGAAGCTTTCTTT. This sequence joins TRBV4-1 and TRBJ1-1; D possibly corresponds to TRBD1 (5 bases). There are 15 residues in the CDR3. V lost 4 bases and J 1 base, leaving 13 bases between the germline ends. Looked up from germline, CDR1 is MGHRA and CDR2 is YSYEKL.

The V and J genes are TRBV4-1 and TRBJ2-5, with D perhaps assigned TRBD1 or TRBD2 (5 bases each). The end of the DNA is better explained by TRBJ2-7, so the J call may be wrong. Germline loops: CDR1 MGHRA, CDR2 YSYEKL. The CDR3 consists of 15 residues. CDR3 DNA: TGCGCCAGCAGCCAAGTGGTGGGACCTTCGTACGAGCAGTACTTC. Amino acids: CASSQVVGPSYEQYF.

This clone was seen just once. The chain has TRBV6-1 and TRBJ2-7, with 8 bases aligning to TRBD1. Trimming cost V 5 bases and J 3 bases; bases outside gene matches: 6. The germline V gene encodes CDR1 MNHNS and CDR2 SASEGT. The length of the CDR3 is 14 residues. The CDR3 nucleotides are TGTGCCAGCAGTAGGACAGGGCCTGTCTACGAGCAGTACTTC. Its translation: CASSRTGPVYEQYF.

This sequence joins TRBV23-1 and TRBJ2-5; tentatively, D is TRBD2 (6 bases). TRBV23-1 is an ORF, with its function uncertain. CDR3 length: 13 residues. The V and J ends lost 7 bases and 11 bases respectively, with 20 bases between them. In DNA form, the CDR3 reads TGCGCCAGCACCCCAGGCCCCTCGGGGGAGCAGTACTTC. Translated, it gives CASTPGPSGEQYF.

The J gene is TRBJ2-7, the V gene TRBV28, with D uncertain. This CDR3 contains 11 residues. Germline lookup yields CDR1 MDHEN and CDR2 SYDVKM. V was trimmed by 6 bases and J by 6 bases, leaving 9 bases between them. As DNA, the CDR3 is TGTGCCAGCAGCTTGGGGTCCGAGCAGTACTTC. It codes for CASSLGSEQYF.

The chain joins TRBV6-5 to TRBJ2-3, with a possible D match to TRBD1 (5 bases). V lost 2 bases to trimming and J lost 4 bases, with 10 bases between them. The CDR3 extends over 14 amino acids. Germline CDR1 is MNHEY and CDR2 is SVGAGI. This CDR3 is CASSYLKTADTQYF. CDR3 sequence (DNA): TGTGCCAGCAGTTACCTCAAGACAGCAGATACGCAGTATTTT.

This rearrangement joins TRBV19 to TRBJ2-1, with D tentatively TRBD2 (7 bases). Deletions cut 3 bases from V and 6 bases from J, with 12 bases between. The CDR3 runs 14 residues. Germline CDR1 LNHDA, CDR2 SQIVND (reference sequence). The CDR3 region has the DNA TGTGCCAGTAGTATTTCGGGGGGCGGCAATGAGCAGTTCTTC. Its translation: CASSISGGGNEQFF.

This chain connects TRBV27 to TRBJ2-1; D is unresolved. The germline V and J ends were trimmed by 5 bases and 6 bases, with 14 bases remaining between them. Germline CDR1 reads MNHEY; CDR2 reads SMNVEV (reference sequence). This CDR3 region has 14 residues. DNA for the CDR3: TGTGCCAGCAGTCTAGGACCCCAAGGCAATGAGCAGTTCTTC. It translates to CASSLGPQGNEQFF.

This clone was observed a single time. The CDR3 loop reads CASSLLSNYGYTF. Here the CDR3 DNA reads TGTGCCAGCAGCTTGCTTTCGAACTATGGCTACACCTTC. The chain couples TRBV7-8 to TRBJ1-2, with D unclear. Trimming stripped 3 bases from V and 2 bases from J, with 7 bases between. The CDR3 loop spans 13 amino acids. Germline values: CDR1 SGHVS, CDR2 FQNEAQ.

This rearrangement joins TRBV2 to TRBJ2-7; either TRBD1 or TRBD2 may supply D (5 bases each). The CDR3 spans 15 residues. The germline CDR1 and CDR2 sequences are SNHLY and FYNNEI. The V and J ends lost 1 base and 0 bases respectively, with 10 bases between them. CDR3: CASSEVGESSYEQYF. The CDR3, as DNA: TGTGCCAGCAGTGAAGTGGGGGAAAGCTCCTACGAGCAGTACTTC.